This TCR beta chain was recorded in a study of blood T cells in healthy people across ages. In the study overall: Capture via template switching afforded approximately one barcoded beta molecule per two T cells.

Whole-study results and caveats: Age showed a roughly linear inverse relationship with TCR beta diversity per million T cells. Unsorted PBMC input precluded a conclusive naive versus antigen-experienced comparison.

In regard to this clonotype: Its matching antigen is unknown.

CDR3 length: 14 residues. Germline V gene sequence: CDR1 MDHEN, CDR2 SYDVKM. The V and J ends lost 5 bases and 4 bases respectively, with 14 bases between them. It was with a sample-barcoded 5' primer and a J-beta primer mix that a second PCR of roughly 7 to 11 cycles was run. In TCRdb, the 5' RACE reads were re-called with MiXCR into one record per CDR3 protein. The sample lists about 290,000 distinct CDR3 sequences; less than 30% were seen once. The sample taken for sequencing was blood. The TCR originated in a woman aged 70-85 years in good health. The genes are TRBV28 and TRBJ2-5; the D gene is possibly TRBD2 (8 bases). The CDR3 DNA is TGTGCCAGCAGTCCGGGAGGGACAGCAGAGACCCAGTACTTC. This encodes CASSPGGTAETQYF.